These T cell receptor beta chains were read from a single sample in a study of HIV-infected patients and healthy controls. MiXCR was run by TCRdb on the 5' RACE reads, yielding one entry per CDR3 protein. Of about 67,000 distinct CDR3 sequences listed, roughly 16% are singletons. Sequencing was carried out using CD4+ T cells from blood. These receptors came from a human donor in good health. CDR3s include the opening cysteine and the closing phenylalanine or tryptophan. Expanded clones get a size class; other rows say once, few or many, or leave the size out.

V	size	J	CDR3
TRBV4-2	-	TRBJ1-1	CASGRDRAEAFF
TRBV20-1	few	TRBJ2-7	CSARGSRGGPYEQYF
TRBV7-9	few	TRBJ2-7	CASSLGRGQIYEQYF
TRBV12-3/TRBV12-4	-	TRBJ2-3	CASSLVGIGTDTQYF
TRBV28	-	TRBJ2-1	CASSPSGNEQFF
TRBV20-1	few	TRBJ1-6	CSARRRTSSYNSPLHF
TRBV6-6	few	TRBJ2-1	CASSYTEQGNEQFF
TRBV6-2/TRBV6-3	few	TRBJ2-3	CASQTGDTQYF
TRBV20-1	few	TRBJ2-7	CSASASGSLYEQYF
TRBV14	few	TRBJ2-7	CASSQSYEQYF
TRBV5-6	few	TRBJ2-3	CASSLVGVGTDTQYF
TRBV7-9	many	TRBJ2-1	CASSPRGGTVSRSEQFF
TRBV18	-	TRBJ1-1	CASSGRTGSPQNTEAFF
TRBV18	-	TRBJ1-2	CASSPAGDYGYTF
TRBV6-1	few	TRBJ1-4	CASSAITTPGPNEKLFF
TRBV7-9	-	TRBJ2-2	CASGRGSTKLTGELFF
TRBV20-1	many	TRBJ2-7	CSARTDGDEQYF
TRBV28	few	TRBJ2-3	CATGLAGGPADTQYF
TRBV10-3	many	TRBJ1-2	CAITPRTGGTWGYGYTF
TRBV4-3	many	TRBJ1-4	CASSLEGQPNEKLFF
TRBV7-8	-	TRBJ2-7	CASSLPGTSGLGQYF
TRBV6-5	few	TRBJ2-1	CASSYLPSNEQFF
TRBV3-1	-	TRBJ2-7	CASSQAGGRGEQYF
TRBV4-3	few	TRBJ2-1	CASSQVAGSSYNEQFF
TRBV2	many	TRBJ1-2	CASSVEIANYGYTF
TRBV7-9	-	TRBJ2-1	CASSPGERLFF
TRBV20-1	many	TRBJ2-1	CSASKPSGGADEQFF